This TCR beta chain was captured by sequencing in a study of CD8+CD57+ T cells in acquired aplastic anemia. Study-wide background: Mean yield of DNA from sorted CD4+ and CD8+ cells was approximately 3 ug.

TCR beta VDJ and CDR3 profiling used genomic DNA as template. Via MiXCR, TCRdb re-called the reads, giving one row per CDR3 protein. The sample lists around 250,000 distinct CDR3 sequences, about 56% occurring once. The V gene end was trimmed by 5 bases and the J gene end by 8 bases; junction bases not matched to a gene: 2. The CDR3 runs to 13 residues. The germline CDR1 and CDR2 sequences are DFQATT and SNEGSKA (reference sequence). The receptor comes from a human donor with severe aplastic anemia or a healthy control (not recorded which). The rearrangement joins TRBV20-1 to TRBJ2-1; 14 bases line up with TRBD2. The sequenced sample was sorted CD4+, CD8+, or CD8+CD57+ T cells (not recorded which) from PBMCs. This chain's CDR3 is CSAGTSGGYEQFF. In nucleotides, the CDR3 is TGCAGTGCTGGGACTAGCGGGGGTTATGAGCAGTTCTTC.